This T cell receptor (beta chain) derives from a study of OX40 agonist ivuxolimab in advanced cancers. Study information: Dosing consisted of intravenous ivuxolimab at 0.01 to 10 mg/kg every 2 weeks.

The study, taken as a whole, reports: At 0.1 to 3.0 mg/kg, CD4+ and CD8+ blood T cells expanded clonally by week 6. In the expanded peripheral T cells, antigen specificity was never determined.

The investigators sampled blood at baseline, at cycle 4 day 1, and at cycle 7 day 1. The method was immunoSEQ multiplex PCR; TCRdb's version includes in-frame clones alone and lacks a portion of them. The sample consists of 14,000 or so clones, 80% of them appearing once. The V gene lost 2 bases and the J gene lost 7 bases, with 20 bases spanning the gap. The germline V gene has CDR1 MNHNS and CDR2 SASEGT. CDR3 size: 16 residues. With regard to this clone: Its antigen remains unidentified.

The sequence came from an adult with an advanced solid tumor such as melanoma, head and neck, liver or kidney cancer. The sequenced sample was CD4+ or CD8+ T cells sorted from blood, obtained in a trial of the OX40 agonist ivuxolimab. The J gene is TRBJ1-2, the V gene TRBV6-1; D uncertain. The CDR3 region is CASSESTLFRISGYTF. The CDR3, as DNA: TGTGCCAGCAGTGAATCGACGCTATTTCGGATCAGTGGCTACACCTTC.